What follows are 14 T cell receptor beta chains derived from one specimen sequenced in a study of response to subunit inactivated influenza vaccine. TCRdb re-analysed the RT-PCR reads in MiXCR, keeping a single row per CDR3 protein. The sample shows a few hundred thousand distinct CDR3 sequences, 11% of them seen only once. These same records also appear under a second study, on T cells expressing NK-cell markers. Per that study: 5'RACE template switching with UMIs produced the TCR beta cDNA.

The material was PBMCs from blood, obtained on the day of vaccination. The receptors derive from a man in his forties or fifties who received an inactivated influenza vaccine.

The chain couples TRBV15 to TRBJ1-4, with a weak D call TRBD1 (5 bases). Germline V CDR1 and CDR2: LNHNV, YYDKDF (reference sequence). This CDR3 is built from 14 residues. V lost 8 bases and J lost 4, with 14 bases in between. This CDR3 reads CATRTGRGNEKLFF. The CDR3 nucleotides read TGTGCCACCCGAACAGGAAGGGGTAATGAAAAACTGTTTTTT.

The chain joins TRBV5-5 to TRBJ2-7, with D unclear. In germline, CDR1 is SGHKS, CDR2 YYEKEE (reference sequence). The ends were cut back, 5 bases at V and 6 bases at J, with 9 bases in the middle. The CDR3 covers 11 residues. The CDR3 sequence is CASRGSLEQYF. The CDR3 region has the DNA TGTGCCAGCAGAGGTAGCCTCGAGCAGTACTTC.

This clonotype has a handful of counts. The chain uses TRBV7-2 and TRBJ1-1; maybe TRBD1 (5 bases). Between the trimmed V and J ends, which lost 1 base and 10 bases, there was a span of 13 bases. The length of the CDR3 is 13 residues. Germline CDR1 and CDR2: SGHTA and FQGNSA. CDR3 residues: CASSLGQGLSAFF. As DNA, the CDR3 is TGTGCCAGCAGCTTAGGTCAGGGTTTGTCAGCTTTCTTT.

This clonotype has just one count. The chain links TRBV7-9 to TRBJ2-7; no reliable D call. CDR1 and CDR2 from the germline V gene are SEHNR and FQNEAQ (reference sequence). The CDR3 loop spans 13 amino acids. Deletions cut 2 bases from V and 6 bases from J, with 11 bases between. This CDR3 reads CASSLLAKPEQYF. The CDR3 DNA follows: TGTGCCAGCAGCTTATTGGCTAAACCCGAGCAGTACTTC.

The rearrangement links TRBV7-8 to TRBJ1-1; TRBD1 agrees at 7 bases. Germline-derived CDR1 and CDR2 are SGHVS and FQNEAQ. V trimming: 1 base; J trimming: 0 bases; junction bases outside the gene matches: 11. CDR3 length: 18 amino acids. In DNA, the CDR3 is TGTGCCAGCAGCTTAGAATACTCGTTACAGGGGTTGAACACTGAAGCTTTCTTT. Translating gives CASSLEYSLQGLNTEAFF.

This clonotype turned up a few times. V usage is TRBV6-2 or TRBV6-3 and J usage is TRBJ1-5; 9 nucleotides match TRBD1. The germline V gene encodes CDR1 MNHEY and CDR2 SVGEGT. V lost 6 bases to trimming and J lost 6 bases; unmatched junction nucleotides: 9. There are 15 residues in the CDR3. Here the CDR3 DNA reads TGTGCCAGCAGCTCCGACAGGGGGGTCCTTCAGCCCCAGCATTTT. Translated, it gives CASSSDRGVLQPQHF.

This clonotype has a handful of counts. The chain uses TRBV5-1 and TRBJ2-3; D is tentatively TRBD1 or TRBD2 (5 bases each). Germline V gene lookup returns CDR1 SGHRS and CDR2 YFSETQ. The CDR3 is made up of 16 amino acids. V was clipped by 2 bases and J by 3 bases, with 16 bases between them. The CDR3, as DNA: TGCGCCAGCAGCTTAAGCCGGGACCGATTGACAGATACGCAGTATTTT. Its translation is CASSLSRDRLTDTQYF.

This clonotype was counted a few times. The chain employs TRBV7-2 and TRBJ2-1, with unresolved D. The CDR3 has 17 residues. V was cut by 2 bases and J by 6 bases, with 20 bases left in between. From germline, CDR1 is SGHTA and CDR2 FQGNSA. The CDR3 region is CASSLKMSANTANEQFF. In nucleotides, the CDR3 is TGTGCCAGCAGCTTAAAGATGTCGGCCAACACCGCCAATGAGCAGTTCTTC.

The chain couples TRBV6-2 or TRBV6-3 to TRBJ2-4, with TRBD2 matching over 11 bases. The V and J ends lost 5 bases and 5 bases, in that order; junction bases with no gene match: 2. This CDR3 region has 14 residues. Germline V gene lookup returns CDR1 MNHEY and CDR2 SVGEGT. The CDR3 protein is CASSRSGGENIQYF. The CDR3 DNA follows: TGTGCCAGCAGTCGTAGCGGGGGGGAAAACATTCAGTACTTC.

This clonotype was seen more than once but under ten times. The CDR3 region is CASSFWRSNTGELFF. Written as DNA, the CDR3 is TGTGCCAGCAGCTTCTGGCGGTCGAACACCGGGGAGCTGTTTTTT. The chain links TRBV5-6 to TRBJ2-2; unclear D gene. Germline V gene lookup returns CDR1 SGHDT and CDR2 YYEEEE. The CDR3 has 15 residues. The V gene lost 2 bases and the J gene lost 0 bases, with 8 bases spanning the gap. The whole variable domain, filled in from reference TRBV5-6 and TRBJ2-2, reads DAGVTQSPTHLIKTRGQQVTLRCSPKSGHDTVSWYQQALGQGPQFIFQYYEEEERQRGNFPDRFSGHQFPNYSSELNVNALLLGDSALYLCASSFWRSNTGELFFGEGSRLTVL.

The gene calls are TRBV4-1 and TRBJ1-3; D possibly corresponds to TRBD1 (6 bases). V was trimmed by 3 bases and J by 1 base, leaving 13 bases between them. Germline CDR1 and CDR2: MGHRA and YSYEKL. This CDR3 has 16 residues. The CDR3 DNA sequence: TGCGCCAGCAGCCAGGACCCTACAGGGTCTGGAAACACCATATATTTT. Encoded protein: CASSQDPTGSGNTIYF.

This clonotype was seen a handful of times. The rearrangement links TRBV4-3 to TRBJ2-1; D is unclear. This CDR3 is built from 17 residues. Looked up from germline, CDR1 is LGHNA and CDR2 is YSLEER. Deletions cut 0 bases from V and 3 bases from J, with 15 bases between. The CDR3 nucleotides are TGCGCCAGCAGCCAAGATTACTACCCTCAAGGCTACAATGAGCAGTTCTTC. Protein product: CASSQDYYPQGYNEQFF.

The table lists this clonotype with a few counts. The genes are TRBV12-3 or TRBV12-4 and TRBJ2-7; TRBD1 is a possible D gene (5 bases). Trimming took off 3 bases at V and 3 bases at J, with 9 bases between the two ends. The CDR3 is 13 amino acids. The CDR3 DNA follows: TGTGCCAGCAGTTTCAGGGAAAACTACGAGCAGTACTTC. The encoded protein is CASSFRENYEQYF.

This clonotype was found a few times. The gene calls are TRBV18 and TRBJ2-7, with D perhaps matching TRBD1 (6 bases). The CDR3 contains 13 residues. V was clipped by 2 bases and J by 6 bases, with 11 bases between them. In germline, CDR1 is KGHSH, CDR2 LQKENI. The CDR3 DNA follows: TGTGCCAGCTCACCAAGGACAGATGGCGAGCAGTACTTC. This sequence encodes CASSPRTDGEQYF.